Below, 28 T cell receptor beta chains from the same sample are listed, as sequenced in a study of T cell responses to AZD1222 COVID-19 vaccine (dated by TCRdb to the early 2020s). Receptor libraries were prepared by the immunoSEQ multiplex PCR assay. As stored in TCRdb, this immuneACCESS dataset retains in-frame rearrangements with V and J assigned. A fraction of the clones does not appear; measured against another copy, unresolved V genes explain less than half of the discrepancy, and the remainder lacks a known reason. The sample data list 200,000 or so clones, and roughly 91% of these were observed just once. Approximately 0.97% of the sample belongs to the ten largest clones. Taken with the paper, the label for time point translates to: baseline before first vaccination. The sequenced sample was peripheral blood, obtained on day 0 of AZD1222 vaccination. Receptor source: an adult in good health.

V is TRBV5-1 and J is TRBJ1-2; maybe TRBD1 (6 bases). CDR1 is SGHRS and CDR2 is YFSETQ in the germline V gene. V was trimmed by 5 bases and J by 2 bases, leaving 10 bases between them. There are 13 residues in the CDR3. CDR3 region: CASRTGQNYGYTF. DNA for the CDR3: TGCGCCAGCAGAACCGGACAGAACTATGGCTACACCTTC.

This clone has only a few counts. The chain uses TRBV27 and TRBJ2-7; D call uncertain. The V end was cut by 5 bases, the J end by 3 bases, with 11 bases between. The germline gives CDR1 MNHEY, CDR2 SMNVEV (reference sequence). The CDR3 contains 13 residues. The CDR3 DNA reads as TGTGCCAGCAGTCTCCACCCCTTCTACGAGCAGTACTTC. This codes for CASSLHPFYEQYF.

This clone appeared a single time. This sequence joins TRBV28 and TRBJ2-5; 9 nucleotides align to TRBD1. Germline loops: CDR1 MDHEN, CDR2 SYDVKM. The trim removed 4 bases at V and 1 base at J, leaving 4 bases unmatched. The CDR3 has 15 residues. The CDR3 DNA reads TGTGCCAGCAGTTATACAGGGGGCCCCCAAGAGACCCAGTACTTC. This sequence encodes CASSYTGGPQETQYF.

This chain connects TRBV7-3 to TRBJ1-1; D is possibly TRBD1 (5 bases). V was cut by 5 bases and J by 0 bases, with 19 bases left in between. The CDR3 length is 17 residues. Germline CDR1 SGHTA, CDR2 FQGTGA. In DNA form, the CDR3 reads TGTGCCAGCAGCCCGGGACCTGGTGGGGCTTTGAACACTGAAGCTTTCTTT. Translating it yields CASSPGPGGALNTEAFF.

This chain links TRBV2 with TRBJ1-1; D is unclear. CDR1 is SNHLY and CDR2 is FYNNEI in the germline V gene. The CDR3 is 12 amino acids. V dropped 7 bases and J dropped 3 bases, with 9 bases sitting between them. DNA of the CDR3: TGTGCCAGCACGGATGATGACACTGAAGCTTTCTTT. This translates into CASTDDDTEAFF.

The V call is TRBV18, the J call TRBJ2-2; D could derive from TRBD1 or TRBD2 (5 bases each). CDR3 length equals 18 residues. Germline lookup yields CDR1 KGHSH and CDR2 LQKENI. V was trimmed by 6 bases and J by 0 bases, leaving 20 bases between them. The CDR3 DNA reads TGTGCCAGCTCTCGGGACCACGCCGACGCTACGAACACCGGGGAGCTGTTTTTT. It encodes CASSRDHADATNTGELFF.

The chain has TRBV10-3 and TRBJ2-1, with 12 bases fitting TRBD2. The CDR3 extends over 17 amino acids. The germline V gene encodes CDR1 ENHRY and CDR2 SYGVKD. After removal of 4 bases from V and 0 bases from J, the junction contained 4 bases not matched to a gene. Written as DNA, the CDR3 is TGTGCCATCAGTGGACCGACTAGCGGGGGCTCCTACAATGAGCAGTTCTTC. It yields the protein CAISGPTSGGSYNEQFF.

The chain is built from TRBV5-1 and TRBJ2-7; TRBD2 matches at 14 bases. Germline V gene sequence: CDR1 SGHRS, CDR2 YFSETQ. V was clipped by 4 bases and J by 2 bases; unmatched bases: 5. This CDR3 is built from 16 residues. CDR3 nucleotides: TGCGCCAGCAGCCAGGGACTAGCGGGAGCCCCCTACGAGCAGTACTTC. Translated: CASSQGLAGAPYEQYF.

The V and J genes are TRBV28 and TRBJ2-7; 9 bases line up with TRBD1. The CDR3 loop spans 15 amino acids. CDR1 and CDR2 from the germline V gene are MDHEN and SYDVKM. J gave up 2 bases and V 5 bases, and 7 bases lay outside the gene matches. DNA of the CDR3: TGTGCCAGCAGTCTCCCTGGGACAGGGACCTACGAGCAGTACTTC. It yields the protein CASSLPGTGTYEQYF.

This chain connects TRBV28 to TRBJ2-7; D tentatively reads TRBD1 or TRBD2 (6 bases each). The CDR3 is 12 residues long. V dropped 7 bases and J dropped 12 bases, with 19 bases sitting between them. Per the germline V gene, CDR1 is MDHEN and CDR2 is SYDVKM. The chain's CDR3 is CASTRGGQGSYF. The DNA for the CDR3 is TGTGCCAGCACCCGAGGGGGGCAGGGGTCGTACTTC.

This clone was observed a single time. This rearrangement joins TRBV16 to TRBJ2-7, with D uncertain. The germline V gene encodes CDR1 KGHSY and CDR2 FQNENV. V was trimmed by 3 bases and J by 5 bases, leaving 11 bases between them. This CDR3 region has 13 residues. The CDR3 loop reads CASSHVGSHEQYF. Written as DNA, the CDR3 is TGTGCCAGCAGCCACGTGGGGTCCCACGAGCAGTACTTC.

A word on this clone: This sample also contains other DNA sequences that code for the same CDR3. The genes are TRBV9 and TRBJ1-5; D not certain. The germline V gene encodes CDR1 SGDLS and CDR2 YYNGEE. V was clipped by 0 bases and J by 2 bases, with 3 bases between them. This CDR3 region has 13 residues. CDR3 region: CASSVDGNQPQHF. For the CDR3, the DNA is TGTGCCAGCAGCGTAGACGGCAATCAGCCCCAGCATTTT.

V usage is TRBV18 and J usage is TRBJ2-7; TRBD1 matches at 8 bases. J was trimmed by 0 bases and V by 2 bases; bases with no gene match: 3. The CDR3 runs 15 residues. Germline V gene sequence: CDR1 KGHSH, CDR2 LQKENI. Here the CDR3 DNA reads TGTGCCAGCTCACCAAGACAGGGGAGCTCCTACGAGCAGTACTTC. Its translation: CASSPRQGSSYEQYF.

V gene TRBV9 combines with J gene TRBJ2-1; 7 bases align to TRBD2. Germline loops: CDR1 SGDLS, CDR2 YYNGEE. Germline trimming cut 5 bases from V and 7 bases from J; bases unmatched to any gene: 12. This CDR3 is built from 15 residues. The CDR3 spells CASSGVERDGNEQFF. CDR3 sequence (DNA): TGTGCCAGCAGTGGGGTCGAGCGGGATGGAAATGAGCAGTTCTTC. Complete variable domain (other parts from reference TRBV9 and TRBJ2-1): DSGVTQTPKHLITATGQRVTLRCSPRSGDLSVYWYQQSLDQGLQFLIQYYNGEERAKGNILERFSAQQFPDLHSELNLSSLELGDSALYFCASSGVERDGNEQFFGPGTRLTVL.

In this sample, this clone turned up once. As DNA, the CDR3 is TGTGCCAGCAGTGTCGTACACCGCTCCTACGAGCAGTACTTC. Translation gives CASSVVHRSYEQYF. This chain uses TRBV2 with TRBJ2-7; D not certain. The CDR3 length is 14 residues. Germline CDR1 reads SNHLY; CDR2 reads FYNNEI. V lost 4 bases, J lost 0 bases, and 10 bases lay in between.

V gene TRBV5-1 combines with J gene TRBJ2-5; TRBD1 or TRBD2 may be the D gene (6 bases each). The CDR3 consists of 15 residues. Trimming took 0 bases from V and 5 from J, leaving 14 bases between them. CDR1 is SGHRS and CDR2 is YFSETQ in the germline V gene. CDR3 nucleotide sequence: TGCGCCAGCAGCTTGGGGTCGGGGGCCGGGGAGACCCAGTACTTC. It yields the protein CASSLGSGAGETQYF.

The rearrangement links TRBV15 to TRBJ2-5; TRBD1 agrees at 9 bases. Trimming at V came to 1 base and at J to 4 bases, leaving 7 bases not matched to a gene. The germline CDR1 and CDR2 sequences are LNHNV and YYDKDF (reference sequence). The CDR3 is 16 residues long. The CDR3 DNA follows: TGTGCCACCAGCAGAGTCCTGACAGGGGGAGGAGAGACCCAGTACTTC. It specifies CATSRVLTGGGETQYF.

The chain recombines TRBV15 with TRBJ1-5; the D gene is possibly TRBD1 (5 bases). V was pared by 1 base and J by 8 bases, with 15 bases between. The CDR3 extends over 15 amino acids. Per germline, CDR1 LNHNV and CDR2 YYDKDF (reference sequence). The CDR3 here is CATSRVGEGYEPQHF. The CDR3 DNA follows: TGTGCCACCAGCAGAGTGGGGGAGGGGTACGAGCCCCAGCATTTT.

The chain recombines TRBV5-6 with TRBJ1-5; 8 bases fit TRBD1. Trimming removed 4 bases from V and 4 bases from J; junction bases left unmatched: 10. Germline lookup yields CDR1 SGHDT and CDR2 YYEEEE. The CDR3 covers 16 residues. This CDR3 reads CASSPARQGLNQPQHF. In DNA form, the CDR3 reads TGTGCCAGCAGCCCAGCCCGACAGGGGTTAAATCAGCCCCAGCATTTT.

The chain joins TRBV19 to TRBJ1-4; TRBD1 agrees at 8 bases. The germline V gene encodes CDR1 LNHDA and CDR2 SQIVND (reference sequence). V lost 4 bases to trimming and J lost 11 bases; unmatched junction nucleotides: 6. This CDR3 comprises 13 residues. The CDR3 sequence is CASSTLRQGKLFF. CDR3 in DNA: TGTGCCAGTAGTACCCTTAGACAGGGGAAACTGTTTTTT.

The chain combines TRBV7-8 with TRBJ2-7, with D possibly being TRBD2 (6 bases). CDR1 is SGHVS, CDR2 FQNEAQ, per germline. V was shortened by 4 bases and J by 3 bases, with 19 bases between the two germline ends. The CDR3 spans 16 residues. CDR3 nucleotide sequence: TGTGCCAGCAGCTCGCAAACCGGGACTTACCTCTACGAGCAGTACTTC. Its translation is CASSSQTGTYLYEQYF.

The chain joins TRBV7-8 to TRBJ2-1; TRBD2 matches 11 bases. Germline CDR1 and CDR2: SGHVS and FQNEAQ. This CDR3 has 18 amino acids. The V and J ends lost 2 bases and 7 bases, in that order; junction bases with no gene match: 13. In DNA, the CDR3 is TGTGCCAGCAGCTTAACGACTTTAGCGGGGGGGCCAGTAAATGAGCAGTTCTTC. This sequence encodes CASSLTTLAGGPVNEQFF.

The chain couples TRBV10-3 to TRBJ2-2; 10 bases map to TRBD1. The ends lost 4 bases at V and 5 bases at J; junction bases unmatched: 7. The CDR3 has 16 residues. Per the germline V gene, CDR1 is ENHRY and CDR2 is SYGVKD. The CDR3 nucleotides are TGTGCCATCAGTGGAATAGGGGACAGGGGTACCGGGGAGCTGTTTTTT. This codes for CAISGIGDRGTGELFF.

The chain couples TRBV2 to TRBJ2-1; 7 nucleotides line up with TRBD2. The CDR3 contains 15 residues. Germline CDR1 SNHLY, CDR2 FYNNEI. The junction had 6 bases not matched to a gene; V was cut back by 2 bases and J by 5 bases. CDR3 protein: CASSELAEPNNEQFF. The CDR3 DNA reads TGTGCCAGCAGTGAACTAGCGGAGCCAAACAATGAGCAGTTCTTC.

The chain uses TRBV5-1 and TRBJ2-7; D is unresolved. Germline V gives CDR1 SGHRS, CDR2 YFSETQ. V lost 4 bases to trimming and J lost 2 bases, with 13 bases between them. There are 14 residues in the CDR3. The CDR3 DNA reads TGCGCCAGCAGCGCTGACCGATTAACCTACGAGCAGTACTTC. Translated, it gives CASSADRLTYEQYF.

This rearrangement joins TRBV28 to TRBJ2-1, with D hard to call. The CDR3 has 13 residues. Germline CDR1 MDHEN, CDR2 SYDVKM. V lost 4 bases to trimming and J lost 5 bases, with 9 bases between them. Written as DNA, the CDR3 is TGTGCCAGCAGTTATTACACCCACAATGAGCAGTTCTTC. It codes for CASSYYTHNEQFF.

As regards this clone: This specimen includes other DNA sequences encoding the same CDR3. This chain joins TRBV5-1 and TRBJ2-7; TRBD1 matches 9 bases. Per germline, CDR1 SGHRS and CDR2 YFSETQ. CDR3 size: 14 residues. Trimming removed 0 bases from V and 4 bases from J; junction bases left unmatched: 2. Here the CDR3 reads CASSLGQGGYEQYF. The CDR3 DNA is TGCGCCAGCAGCTTGGGACAGGGGGGTTACGAGCAGTACTTC. Drawing the rest from reference TRBV5-1 and TRBJ2-7, the complete variable domain is KAGVTQTPRYLIKTRGQQVTLSCSPISGHRSVSWYQQTPGQGLQFLFEYFSETQRNKGNFPGRFSGRQFSNSRSEMNVSTLELGDSALYLCASSLGQGGYEQYFGPGTRLTVT.

This chain uses TRBV5-8 with TRBJ1-1; tentative D call: TRBD1 (6 bases). The CDR3 runs 13 residues. Trimming took off 6 bases at V and 0 bases at J, with 9 bases between the two ends. CDR1 and CDR2 (germline): SGHTS, YDEGEE. CDR3 bases: TGTGCCAGCAAGGGGGTGATGAACACTGAAGCTTTCTTT. The encoded protein is CASKGVMNTEAFF.